This T cell receptor (beta chain) stems from a study of T cells in Graves' hyperthyroidism and ophthalmopathy. Study-wide results and caveats: Peripheral blood also featured most of the thyroid clonotypes expanded above 0.001. A model of 13 V-J pairs discriminated ophthalmopathy from stable hyperthyroidism.

The CDR3 sequence is 12 residues long. Germline-derived CDR1 and CDR2 are LGHDT and YNNKEL (reference sequence). V shed 4 bases and J shed 10 bases, with 13 bases lying between them. This clonotype came up many times. What it recognizes is unknown. There were TCR beta CDR3 regions amplified from RNA transcripts. A set of HTBI primers served as the primers for a first-round RT-PCR of the TCR CDR3. TCRdb reprocessed the multiplex PCR reads with MiXCR, giving one entry per CDR3 protein. The data contain 550,000 to 700,000 distinct CDR3 sequences, 46% of them singletons. Clinical symptoms, serum thyroxine and TRAb, thyroid ultrasound and orbital computed tomography were used for the diagnoses.

This chain connects TRBV3-1 to TRBJ1-2; D is possibly TRBD1 (5 bases). The material sequenced was peripheral blood or thyroid tissue (not recorded which). The clonotype originates from an adult woman with Graves' disease, either hyperthyroidism or ophthalmopathy (not recorded which). CDR3 protein: CASSLGGTIYTF. DNA of the CDR3: TGTGCCAGCAGCCTCGGGGGTACGATCTACACCTTC.